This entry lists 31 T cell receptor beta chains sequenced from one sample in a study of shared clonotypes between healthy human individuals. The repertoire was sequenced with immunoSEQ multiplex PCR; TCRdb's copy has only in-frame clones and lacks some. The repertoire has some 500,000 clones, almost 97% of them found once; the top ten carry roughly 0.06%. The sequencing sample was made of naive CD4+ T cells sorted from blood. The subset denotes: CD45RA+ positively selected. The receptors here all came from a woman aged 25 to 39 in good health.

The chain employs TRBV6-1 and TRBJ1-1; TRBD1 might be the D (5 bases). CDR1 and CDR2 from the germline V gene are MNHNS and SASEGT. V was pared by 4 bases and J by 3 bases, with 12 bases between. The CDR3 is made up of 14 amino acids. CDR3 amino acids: CASSGTYEDTEAFF. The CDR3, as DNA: TGTGCCAGCAGTGGGACATACGAGGACACTGAAGCTTTCTTT.

CDR3 amino acids: CASSFGFGQPQHF. The CDR3 DNA reads as TGCGCCAGCAGCTTCGGGTTCGGACAGCCCCAGCATTTT. The chain joins TRBV5-1 to TRBJ1-5; the D is unclear. CDR1 is SGHRS and CDR2 is YFSETQ in the germline V gene. This CDR3 region has 13 residues. V lost 2 bases to trimming and J lost 7 bases, with 10 bases between them.

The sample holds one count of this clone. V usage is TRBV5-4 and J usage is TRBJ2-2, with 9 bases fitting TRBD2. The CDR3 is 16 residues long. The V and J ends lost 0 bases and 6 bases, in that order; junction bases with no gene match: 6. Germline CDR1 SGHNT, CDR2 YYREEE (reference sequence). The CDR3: CASSLGLAGAAGELFF. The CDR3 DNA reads TGTGCCAGCAGCTTGGGGTTAGCGGGAGCTGCCGGGGAGCTGTTTTTT. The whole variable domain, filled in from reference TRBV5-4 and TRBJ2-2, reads ETGVTQSPTHLIKTRGQQVTLRCSSQSGHNTVSWYQQALGQGPQFIFQYYREEENGRGNFPPRFSGLQFPNYSSELNVNALELDDSALYLCASSLGLAGAAGELFFGEGSRLTVL.

This chain's CDR3 is CASSVGGMGNTEAFF. The CDR3 coding sequence is TGCGCCAGCAGTGTGGGGGGCATGGGGAACACTGAAGCTTTCTTT. The rearrangement links TRBV5-1 to TRBJ1-1, with D possibly matching TRBD1 (6 bases). This CDR3 is 15 amino acids long. Looked up from germline, CDR1 is SGHRS and CDR2 is YFSETQ. V gave up 5 bases and J gave up 1 base, with 15 bases separating them.

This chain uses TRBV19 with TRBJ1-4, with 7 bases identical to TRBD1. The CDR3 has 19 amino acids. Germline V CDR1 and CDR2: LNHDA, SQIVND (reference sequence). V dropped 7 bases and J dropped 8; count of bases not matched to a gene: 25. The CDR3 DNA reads TGTGCCAGTACCCTGTACAGGGGCGTCCCCGTCGGACTGCGCGAAAAACTGTTTTTT. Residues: CASTLYRGVPVGLREKLFF.

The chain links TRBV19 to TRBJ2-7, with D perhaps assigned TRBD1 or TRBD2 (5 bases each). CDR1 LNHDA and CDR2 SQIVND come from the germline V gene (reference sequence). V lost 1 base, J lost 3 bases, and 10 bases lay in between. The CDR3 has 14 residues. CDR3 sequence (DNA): TGTGCCAGTAGTATAGGGATGGGGGTCTACGAGCAGTACTTC. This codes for CASSIGMGVYEQYF.

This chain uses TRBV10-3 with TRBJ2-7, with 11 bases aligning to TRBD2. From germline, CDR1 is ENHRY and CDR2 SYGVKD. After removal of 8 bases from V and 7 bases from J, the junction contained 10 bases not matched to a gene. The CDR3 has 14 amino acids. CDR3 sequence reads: CAIGLAGGLEEQYF. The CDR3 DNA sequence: TGTGCCATCGGGTTAGCGGGAGGGCTCGAGGAGCAGTACTTC.

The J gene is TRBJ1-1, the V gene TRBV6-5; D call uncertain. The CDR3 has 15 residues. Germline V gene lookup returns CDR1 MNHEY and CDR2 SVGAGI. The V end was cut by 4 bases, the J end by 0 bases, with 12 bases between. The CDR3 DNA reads TGTGCCAGCAGTTCCGAGGCCAGAATGAACACTGAAGCTTTCTTT. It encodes CASSSEARMNTEAFF.

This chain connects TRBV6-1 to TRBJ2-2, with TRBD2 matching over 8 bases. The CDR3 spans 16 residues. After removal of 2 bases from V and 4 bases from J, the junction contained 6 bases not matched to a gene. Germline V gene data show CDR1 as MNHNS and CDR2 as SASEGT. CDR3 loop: CASSELLAEITGELFF. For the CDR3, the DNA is TGTGCCAGCAGTGAATTACTAGCGGAGATCACCGGGGAGCTGTTTTTT.

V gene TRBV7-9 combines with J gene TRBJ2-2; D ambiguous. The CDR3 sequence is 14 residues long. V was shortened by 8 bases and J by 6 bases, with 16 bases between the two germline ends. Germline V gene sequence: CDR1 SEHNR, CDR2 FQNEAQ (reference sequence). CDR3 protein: CASRGILPAGELFF. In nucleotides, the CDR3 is TGTGCCAGCCGAGGCATTTTACCAGCCGGGGAGCTGTTTTTT.

The CDR3 protein is CASSWGTGLSAYEQYF. CDR3 sequence (DNA): TGTGCCAGCTCATGGGGTACAGGGTTATCGGCCTACGAGCAGTACTTC. The chain carries TRBV18 and TRBJ2-7; D possibly corresponds to TRBD1 (6 bases). CDR1 is KGHSH, CDR2 LQKENI, per germline. Trimming pared 5 bases from V and 2 bases from J, leaving 19 bases between. The CDR3 is 16 amino acids.

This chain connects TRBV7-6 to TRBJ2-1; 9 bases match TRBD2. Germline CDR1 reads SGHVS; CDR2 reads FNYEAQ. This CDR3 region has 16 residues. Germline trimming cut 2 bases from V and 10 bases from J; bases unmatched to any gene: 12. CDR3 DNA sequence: TGTGCCAGCAGCTTAAACCTGGCGGGAGGGCCTCGGGAGCAGTTCTTC. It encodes CASSLNLAGGPREQFF.

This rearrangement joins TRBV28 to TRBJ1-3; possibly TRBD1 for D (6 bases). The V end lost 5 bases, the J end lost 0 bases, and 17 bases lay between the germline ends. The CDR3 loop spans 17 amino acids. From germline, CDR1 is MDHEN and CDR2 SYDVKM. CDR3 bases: TGTGCCAGCAGTCTAAGGACAGCCAGGCCCTCTGGAAACACCATATATTTT. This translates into CASSLRTARPSGNTIYF. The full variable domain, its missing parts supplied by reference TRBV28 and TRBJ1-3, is DVKVTQSSRYLVKRTGEKVFLECVQDMDHENMFWYRQDPGLGLRLIYFSYDVKMKEKGDIPEGYSVSREKKERFSLILESASTNQTSMYLCASSLRTARPSGNTIYFGEGSWLTVV.

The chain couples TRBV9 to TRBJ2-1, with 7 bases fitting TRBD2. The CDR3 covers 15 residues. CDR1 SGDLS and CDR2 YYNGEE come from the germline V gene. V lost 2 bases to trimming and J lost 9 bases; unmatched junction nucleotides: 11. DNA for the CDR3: TGTGCCAGCAGCGTCACACTAGCGCCGGGAATTGAGCAGTTCTTC. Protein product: CASSVTLAPGIEQFF.

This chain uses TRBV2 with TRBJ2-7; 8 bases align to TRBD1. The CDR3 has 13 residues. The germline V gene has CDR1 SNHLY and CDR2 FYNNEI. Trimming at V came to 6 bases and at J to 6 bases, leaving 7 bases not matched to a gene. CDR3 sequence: CASRDRTGPEQYF. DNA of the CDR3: TGTGCCAGCAGGGATCGGACAGGGCCCGAGCAGTACTTC.

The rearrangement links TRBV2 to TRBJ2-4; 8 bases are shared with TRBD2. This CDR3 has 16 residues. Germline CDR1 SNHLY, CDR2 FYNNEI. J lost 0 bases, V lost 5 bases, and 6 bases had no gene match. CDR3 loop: CASSLIAGIAKNIQYF. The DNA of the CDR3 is TGTGCCAGCAGTTTGATAGCGGGAATAGCCAAAAACATTCAGTACTTC.

The CDR3 loop is CASSSTVNYGYTF. CDR3 coding DNA: TGTGCCAGCAGTTCGACGGTTAACTATGGCTACACCTTC. V gene TRBV27 combines with J gene TRBJ1-2; the D is unclear. The CDR3 is 13 amino acids. Per germline, CDR1 MNHEY and CDR2 SMNVEV (reference sequence). The V and J ends lost 4 bases and 1 base respectively, with 7 bases between them.

The CDR3, as DNA: TGTGCCAGCAGCGTAGGTCCGATAGCGGGGGGCTCCTACGAGCAGTACTTC. It is translated as CASSVGPIAGGSYEQYF. The rearrangement uses TRBV9 and TRBJ2-7; 10 nucleotides align to TRBD2. Trimming took 0 bases from V and 0 from J; bases not matched to a gene: 6. Germline V CDR1 and CDR2: SGDLS, YYNGEE. CDR3 length: 17 residues.

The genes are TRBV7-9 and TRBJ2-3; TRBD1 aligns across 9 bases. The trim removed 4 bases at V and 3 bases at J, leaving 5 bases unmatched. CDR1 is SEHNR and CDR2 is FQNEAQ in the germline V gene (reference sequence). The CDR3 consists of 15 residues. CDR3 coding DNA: TGTGCCAGCAGCTCCCGGGACAGGGCAACAGATACGCAGTATTTT. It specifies CASSSRDRATDTQYF. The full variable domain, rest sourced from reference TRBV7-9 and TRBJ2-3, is DTGVSQNPRHKITKRGQNVTFRCDPISEHNRLYWYRQTLGQGPEFLTYFQNEAQLEKSRLLSDRFSAERPKGSFSTLEIQRTEQGDSAMYLCASSSRDRATDTQYFGPGTRLTVL.

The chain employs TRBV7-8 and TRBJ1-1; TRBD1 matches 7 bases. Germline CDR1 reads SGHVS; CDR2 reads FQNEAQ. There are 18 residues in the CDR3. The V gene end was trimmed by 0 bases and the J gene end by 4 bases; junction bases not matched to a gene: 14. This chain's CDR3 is CASSLAGRGRGGRTEAFF. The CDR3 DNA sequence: TGTGCCAGCAGCTTAGCGGGAAGGGGGCGCGGAGGGCGCACTGAAGCTTTCTTT.

CDR3 region: CASSSAGTSGKSNYEQYF. The CDR3 bases are TGTGCCAGCTCATCGGCCGGGACTAGCGGAAAATCAAACTACGAGCAGTACTTC. This chain links TRBV18 with TRBJ2-5; 11 bases fit TRBD2. The J call may be mistaken, given a closer DNA end match to TRBJ2-7. This CDR3 contains 18 residues. Germline CDR1 reads KGHSH; CDR2 reads LQKENI.

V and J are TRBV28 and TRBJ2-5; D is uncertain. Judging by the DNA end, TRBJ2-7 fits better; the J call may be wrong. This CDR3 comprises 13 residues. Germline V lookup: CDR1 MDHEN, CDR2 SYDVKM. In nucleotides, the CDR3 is TGTGCCAGCAGCCCGACGCCTACCTACGAGCAGTACTTC. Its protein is CASSPTPTYEQYF.

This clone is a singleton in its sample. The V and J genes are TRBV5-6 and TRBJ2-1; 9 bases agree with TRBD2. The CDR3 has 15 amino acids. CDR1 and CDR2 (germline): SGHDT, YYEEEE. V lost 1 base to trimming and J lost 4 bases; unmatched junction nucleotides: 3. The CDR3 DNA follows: TGTGCCAGCAGCTTGACTAGCGGGTTTTACAATGAGCAGTTCTTC. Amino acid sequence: CASSLTSGFYNEQFF.

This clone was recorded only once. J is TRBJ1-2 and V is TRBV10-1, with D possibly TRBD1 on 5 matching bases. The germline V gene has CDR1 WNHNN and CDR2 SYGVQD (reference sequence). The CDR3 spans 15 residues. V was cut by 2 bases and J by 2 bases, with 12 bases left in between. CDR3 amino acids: CASSEGTSGNYGYTF. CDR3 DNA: TGCGCCAGCAGTGAGGGGACCTCTGGAAACTATGGCTACACCTTC.

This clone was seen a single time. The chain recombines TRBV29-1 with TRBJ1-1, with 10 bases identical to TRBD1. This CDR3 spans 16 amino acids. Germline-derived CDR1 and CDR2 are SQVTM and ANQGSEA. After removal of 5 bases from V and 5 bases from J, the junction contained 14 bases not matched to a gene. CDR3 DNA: TGCAGCGTTCCCAGGACAGGGGGTATTTTGTGGACTGAAGCTTTCTTT. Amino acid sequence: CSVPRTGGILWTEAFF. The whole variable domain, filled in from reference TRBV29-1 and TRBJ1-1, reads SAVISQKPSRDICQRGTSLTIQCQVDSQVTMMFWYRQQPGQSLTLIATANQGSEATYESGFVIDKFPISRPNLTFSTLTVSNMSPEDSSIYLCSVPRTGGILWTEAFFGQGTRLTVV.

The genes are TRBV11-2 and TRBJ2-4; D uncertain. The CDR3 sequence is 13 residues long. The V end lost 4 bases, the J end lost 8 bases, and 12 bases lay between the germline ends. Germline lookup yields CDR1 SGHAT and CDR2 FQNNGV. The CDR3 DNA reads TGTGCCAGCAGCTCCATAAGCAAGTACATTCAGTACTTC. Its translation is CASSSISKYIQYF.

The CDR3 DNA follows: TGTGCCAGCAGTCTCCGGCCCGAGGGGCATCAGCCCCAGCATTTT. Translation gives CASSLRPEGHQPQHF. The V call is TRBV6-6, the J call TRBJ1-5; TRBD1 is a possible D gene (5 bases). CDR3 length: 15 amino acids. The ends were cut back, 5 bases at V and 5 bases at J, with 16 bases in the middle. Per the germline V gene, CDR1 is MNHNY and CDR2 is SVGAGI (reference sequence).

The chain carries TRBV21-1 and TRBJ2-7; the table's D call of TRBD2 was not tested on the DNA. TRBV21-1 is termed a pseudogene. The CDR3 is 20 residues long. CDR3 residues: CASSPTPAVLAGVGTNEQYF. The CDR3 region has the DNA TGTGCCAGCAGCCCTACCCCGGCGGTGCTAGCGGGAGTAGGGACAAACGAGCAGTACTTC.

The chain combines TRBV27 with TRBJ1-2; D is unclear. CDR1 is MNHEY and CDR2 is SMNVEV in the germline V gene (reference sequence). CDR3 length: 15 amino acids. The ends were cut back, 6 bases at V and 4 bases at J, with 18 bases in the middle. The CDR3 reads CASSPKDGSFYGYTF. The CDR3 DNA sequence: TGTGCCAGCAGCCCCAAGGACGGCAGTTTCTATGGCTACACCTTC.

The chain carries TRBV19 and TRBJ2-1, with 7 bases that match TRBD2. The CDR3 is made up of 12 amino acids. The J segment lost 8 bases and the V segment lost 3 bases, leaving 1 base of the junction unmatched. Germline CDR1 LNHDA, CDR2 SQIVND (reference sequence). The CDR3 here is CASSIRGDEQFF. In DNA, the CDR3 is TGTGCCAGTAGTATCCGGGGGGATGAGCAGTTCTTC.

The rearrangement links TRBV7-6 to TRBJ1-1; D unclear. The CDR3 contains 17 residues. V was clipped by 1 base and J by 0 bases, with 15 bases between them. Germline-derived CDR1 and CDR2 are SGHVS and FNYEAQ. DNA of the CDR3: TGTGCCAGCAGCTTAGGATTTGCAGAGAGCCTGAACACTGAAGCTTTCTTT. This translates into CASSLGFAESLNTEAFF.